This entry lists 20 T cell receptor beta chains sequenced from one sample in a study of blood T cell repertoires in COVID-19. The protocol was immunoSEQ multiplex PCR, while the TCRdb copy is restricted to in-frame clones and leaves out a portion. The sample lists just over 250,000 clones, 86% occurring once. The sequencing input was peripheral blood. The receptors were gathered from a middle-aged man who had recovered from COVID-19.

V gene TRBV29-1 combines with J gene TRBJ1-2; 8 nucleotides align to TRBD1. Unmatched junction bases numbered 7, after V lost 6 bases and J lost 4 bases. The CDR3 has 13 amino acids. Germline V gives CDR1 SQVTM, CDR2 ANQGSEA. CDR3 bases: TGCAGCGTCGGACAGGGTGGTATCTATGGCTACACCTTC. Its translation: CSVGQGGIYGYTF.

The J gene is TRBJ2-7, the V gene TRBV18; 8 nucleotides match TRBD1. This CDR3 is built from 15 residues. Trimming removed 3 bases from V and 4 bases from J; junction bases left unmatched: 8. Per the germline V gene, CDR1 is KGHSH and CDR2 is LQKENI. CDR3 sequence reads: CASSPSTGEVYEQYF. CDR3 DNA: TGTGCCAGCTCACCTTCGACAGGGGAGGTGTACGAGCAGTACTTC.

This sequence joins TRBV5-6 and TRBJ2-2; D is undetermined. The V gene lost 5 bases and the J gene lost 5 bases, with 7 bases spanning the gap. CDR1 is SGHDT and CDR2 is YYEEEE in the germline V gene. This CDR3 comprises 12 residues. For the CDR3, the DNA is TGTGCCAGCAGTCCCTATACCGGGGAGCTGTTTTTT. It is translated as CASSPYTGELFF.

There are a few counts of this clone. DNA for the CDR3: TGCGCCAGCAGCCCGGTCCCCGGGACAGGAAATTCACCCCTCCACTTT. Translation: CASSPVPGTGNSPLHF. This chain uses TRBV4-1 with TRBJ1-6; 8 bases are a match to TRBD1. V was pared by 4 bases and J by 7 bases, with 9 bases of the junction left unmatched. Germline-derived CDR1 and CDR2 are MGHRA and YSYEKL. The CDR3 contains 16 residues.

This sequence joins TRBV7-2 and TRBJ2-3; no firm D call. CDR3 size: 14 residues. Germline CDR1 and CDR2: SGHTA and FQGNSA. Deletions cut 2 bases from V and 7 bases from J, with 13 bases between. CDR3 protein: CASSLTRLANTQYF. The CDR3 region has the DNA TGTGCCAGCAGCTTAACCAGGCTGGCGAATACGCAGTATTTT.

This clone was picked up one time. V usage is TRBV13 and J usage is TRBJ2-5; TRBD2 is a possible D gene (6 bases). Germline CDR1 is PRHDT and CDR2 is FYEKMQ (reference sequence). The CDR3 runs 15 residues. V lost 2 bases and J 5 bases, leaving 15 bases between the germline ends. This CDR3 reads CASSLSLAQSETQYF. The CDR3 DNA follows: TGTGCCAGCAGCTTAAGCCTAGCGCAAAGCGAGACCCAGTACTTC.

This clone is a singleton in its sample. The rearrangement uses TRBV10-3 and TRBJ1-1, with D possibly TRBD1 on 5 matching bases. The V gene lost 2 bases and the J gene lost 1 base, with 11 bases spanning the gap. The CDR3 totals 15 residues. Germline V gene sequence: CDR1 ENHRY, CDR2 SYGVKD. In DNA form, the CDR3 reads TGTGCCATCAGTGAGGCGGGGCAGGGGAACACTGAAGCTTTCTTT. Translating gives CAISEAGQGNTEAFF.

The chain joins TRBV7-6 to TRBJ2-7, with 10 bases aligning to TRBD1. The CDR3 totals 14 residues. Germline CDR1 reads SGHVS; CDR2 reads FNYEAQ. V was clipped by 5 bases and J by 6 bases; unmatched bases: 7. CDR3 DNA sequence: TGTGCCAGCAGCCCACTGGACAGGGGGAGCGAGCAGTACTTC. Translation: CASSPLDRGSEQYF.

The rearrangement uses TRBV6-2 or TRBV6-3 and TRBJ1-2; D uncertain. The V and J ends lost 4 bases and 8 bases respectively, with 23 bases between them. There are 16 residues in the CDR3. Germline lookup yields CDR1 MNHEY and CDR2 SVGEGT. This CDR3 reads CASSSRLSDNIQGYTF. The CDR3 DNA follows: TGTGCCAGCAGTTCCCGCCTTTCTGACAATATTCAAGGCTACACCTTC.

This clone turned up a few times. The gene calls are TRBV5-4 and TRBJ2-7; D is possibly TRBD2 (6 bases). The germline gives CDR1 SGHNT, CDR2 YYREEE (reference sequence). Between the trimmed V and J ends, which lost 0 bases and 1 base, there was a span of 8 bases. This CDR3 has 14 amino acids. CDR3 residues: CASSLGGGSYEQYF. The CDR3 DNA reads as TGTGCCAGCAGCTTGGGTGGGGGGTCCTACGAGCAGTACTTC.

V and J are TRBV9 and TRBJ1-4; D not certain. Trimming pared 0 bases from V and 3 bases from J, leaving 15 bases between. The germline gives CDR1 SGDLS, CDR2 YYNGEE. This CDR3 has 17 amino acids. CDR3 sequence reads: CASSVDFGEWANEKLFF. CDR3 nucleotides: TGTGCCAGCAGCGTAGATTTCGGGGAATGGGCTAATGAAAAACTGTTTTTT.

The CDR3 DNA sequence: TGTGCCAGCAGCTCCTGGACTAGCGGGAGAGATGAGCAGTTCTTC. Translated, it gives CASSSWTSGRDEQFF. V is TRBV11-1 and J is TRBJ2-1; 13 nucleotides match TRBD2. The CDR3 length is 15 residues. V lost 4 bases and J lost 8; bases outside the gene matches: 5. Germline V lookup: CDR1 SGHAT, CDR2 FQDESV (reference sequence).

V and J are TRBV9 and TRBJ1-4; 8 positions match TRBD1. Germline V gene lookup returns CDR1 SGDLS and CDR2 YYNGEE. The CDR3 consists of 15 residues. The V and J ends lost 4 bases and 8 bases, in that order; junction bases with no gene match: 10. CDR3 amino acids: CASSTGDRPQEKLFF. The DNA for the CDR3 is TGTGCCAGCAGCACCGGGGACAGGCCTCAAGAAAAACTGTTTTTT.

This clone occurred once. As the CDR3 is not closed by the conserved phenylalanine or tryptophan, this likely results from a read error. The DNA is left out, because the CDR3 cannot be placed on it with certainty; the CDR3 is given as TCRdb lists it. The V and J genes are TRBV7-9 and TRBJ1-4; TRBD1, the table's D call, was not compared with the DNA. Germline V lookup: CDR1 SEHNR, CDR2 FQNEAQ (reference sequence). Termini included, the CDR3 measures 13 amino acids. The CDR3 loop is CASSLDAGTPVFC.

This chain links TRBV7-8 with TRBJ1-1; D is possibly TRBD1 (6 bases). CDR1 and CDR2 from the germline V gene are SGHVS and FQNEAQ. The germline V and J ends were trimmed by 5 bases and 11 bases, with 15 bases remaining between them. This CDR3 contains 12 residues. The CDR3 loop reads CASSLGQWRAFF. The CDR3 DNA follows: TGTGCCAGCAGCCTCGGACAGTGGAGGGCTTTCTTT. Together with reference TRBV7-8 and TRBJ1-1, the CDR3 gives the full variable domain: GAGVSQSPRYKVAKRGQDVALRCDPISGHVSLFWYQQALGQGPEFLTYFQNEAQLDKSGLPSDRFFAERPEGSVSTLKIQRTQQEDSAVYLCASSLGQWRAFFGQGTRLTVV.

This clone was observed a single time. J is TRBJ2-2 and V is TRBV5-1; D is unresolved. CDR1 and CDR2 (germline): SGHRS, YFSETQ. The CDR3 totals 13 residues. Trimming removed 4 bases at V and 6 bases at J, with 10 bases between. This CDR3 reads CASSPVLSGELFF. In DNA, the CDR3 is TGCGCCAGCAGCCCGGTACTGTCCGGGGAGCTGTTTTTT.

This sequence joins TRBV23-1 and TRBJ1-5, with a tentative D call TRBD1 (5 bases). TRBV23-1 falls under the ORF class, with uncertain function. V was pared by 0 bases and J by 0 bases, with 21 bases between. The CDR3 consists of 20 residues. This chain's CDR3 is CASSQSGAVSTSDSNQPQHF. For the CDR3, the DNA is TGCGCCAGCAGTCAATCAGGGGCAGTATCAACTTCAGATAGCAATCAGCCCCAGCATTTT.

The chain uses TRBV6-5 and TRBJ1-6; TRBD1 aligns across 7 bases. The CDR3 consists of 15 residues. CDR1 and CDR2 (germline): MNHEY, SVGAGI. Unmatched junction bases numbered 8, after V lost 6 bases and J lost 6 bases. CDR3 nucleotides: TGTGCCAGCAGCCGGGACAGAGGGTTTAATTCACCCCTCCACTTT. Amino acid sequence: CASSRDRGFNSPLHF.

V and J are TRBV10-2 and TRBJ1-2, with TRBD1 matching over 8 bases. Germline V lookup: CDR1 WSHSY, CDR2 SAAADI. V shed 8 bases, J shed 5 bases, and the junction held 7 bases outside the gene matches. The CDR3 sequence is 13 residues long. CDR3 DNA sequence: TGCGCCAGCGGGTTAGACAGGGGATATGGCTACACCTTC. Its protein is CASGLDRGYGYTF.

The count of this clone is one. The CDR3 nucleotides are TGCGCCAGCAGTGAGTTGGGAGCGGGAACCCCCGGGGAGCTGTTTTTT. This translates into CASSELGAGTPGELFF. The rearrangement joins TRBV10-1 to TRBJ2-2, with 7 bases identical to TRBD2. Trimming cost V 1 base and J 6 bases; bases outside gene matches: 8. Per germline, CDR1 WNHNN and CDR2 SYGVQD (reference sequence). This CDR3 spans 16 amino acids.